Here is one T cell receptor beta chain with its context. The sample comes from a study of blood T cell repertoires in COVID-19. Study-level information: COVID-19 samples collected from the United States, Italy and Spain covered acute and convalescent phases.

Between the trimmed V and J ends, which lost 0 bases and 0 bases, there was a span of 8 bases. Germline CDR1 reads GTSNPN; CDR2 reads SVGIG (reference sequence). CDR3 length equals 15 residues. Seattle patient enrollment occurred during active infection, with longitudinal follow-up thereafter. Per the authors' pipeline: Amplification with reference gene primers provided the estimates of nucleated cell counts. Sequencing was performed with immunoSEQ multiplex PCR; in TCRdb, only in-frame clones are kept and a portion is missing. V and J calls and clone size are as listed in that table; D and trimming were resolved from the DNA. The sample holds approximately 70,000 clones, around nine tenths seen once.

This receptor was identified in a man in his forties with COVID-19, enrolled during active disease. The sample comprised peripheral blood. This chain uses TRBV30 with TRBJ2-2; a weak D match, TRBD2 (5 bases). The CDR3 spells CAWSVVSANTGELFF. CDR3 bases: TGTGCCTGGAGTGTAGTTAGCGCGAACACCGGGGAGCTGTTTTTT. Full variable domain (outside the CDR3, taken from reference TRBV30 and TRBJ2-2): SQTIHQWPATLVQPVGSPLSLECTVEGTSNPNLYWYRQAAGRGLQLLFYSVGIGQISSEVPQNLSASRPQDRQFILSSKKLLLSDSGFYLCAWSVVSANTGELFFGEGSRLTVL.